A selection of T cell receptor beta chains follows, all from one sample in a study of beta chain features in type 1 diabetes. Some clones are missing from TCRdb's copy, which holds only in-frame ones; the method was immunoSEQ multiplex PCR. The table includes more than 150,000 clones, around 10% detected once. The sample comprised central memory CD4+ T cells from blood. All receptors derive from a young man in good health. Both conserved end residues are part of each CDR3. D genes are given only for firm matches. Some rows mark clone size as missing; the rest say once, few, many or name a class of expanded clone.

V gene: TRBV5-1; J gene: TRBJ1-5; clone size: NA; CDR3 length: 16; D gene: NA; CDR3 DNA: TGCGCCAGCAGCTTGACGGGGAGAGGTAGCAATCAGCCCCAGCATTTT; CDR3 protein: CASSLTGRGSNQPQHF
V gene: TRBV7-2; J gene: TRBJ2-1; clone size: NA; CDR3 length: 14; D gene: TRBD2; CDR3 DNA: TGTGCCAGCAGCTTAGGCTACTTAGCGGGAGGGCAGTTCTTC; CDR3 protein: CASSLGYLAGGQFF
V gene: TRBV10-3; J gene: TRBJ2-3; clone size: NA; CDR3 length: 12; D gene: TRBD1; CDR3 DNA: TGTGCCATCAGACCGGGACAGGGGTCGCAGTATTTT; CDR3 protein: CAIRPGQGSQYF
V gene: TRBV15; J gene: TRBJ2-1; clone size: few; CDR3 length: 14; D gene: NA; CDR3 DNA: TGTGCCACCAGCAGAGATCGGGCATACAATGAGCAGTTCTTC; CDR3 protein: CATSRDRAYNEQFF
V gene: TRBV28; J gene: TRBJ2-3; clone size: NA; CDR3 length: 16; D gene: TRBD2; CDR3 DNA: TGTGCCAGCAGTTTATTCGGGGGGTCAAGCACAGATACGCAGTATTTT; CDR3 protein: CASSLFGGSSTDTQYF
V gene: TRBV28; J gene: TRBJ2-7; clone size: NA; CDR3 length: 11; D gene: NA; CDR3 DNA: TGTGCCAGCAGTACCACCTACGAGCAGTACTTC; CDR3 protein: CASSTTYEQYF
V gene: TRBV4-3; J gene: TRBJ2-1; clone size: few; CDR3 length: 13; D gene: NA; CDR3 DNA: TGCGCCAGCAGCCAAGAACGGGGGAATGAGCAGTTCTTC; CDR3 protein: CASSQERGNEQFF
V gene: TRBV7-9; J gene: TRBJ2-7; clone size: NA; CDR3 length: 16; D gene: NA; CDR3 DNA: TGTGCCAGCAGCTTAGTATGGACAGCGATCTCCTACGAGCAGTACTTC; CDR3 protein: CASSLVWTAISYEQYF
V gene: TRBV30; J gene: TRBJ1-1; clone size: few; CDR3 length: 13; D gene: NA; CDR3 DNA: TGTGCCTGGAGTATAGGGACGGGCACTGAAGCTTTCTTT; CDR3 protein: CAWSIGTGTEAFF
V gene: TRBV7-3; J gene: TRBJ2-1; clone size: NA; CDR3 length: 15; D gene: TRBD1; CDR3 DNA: TGTGCCAGCAGCTTAACCTGGACAGGGGTAAATGAGCAGTTCTTC; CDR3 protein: CASSLTWTGVNEQFF
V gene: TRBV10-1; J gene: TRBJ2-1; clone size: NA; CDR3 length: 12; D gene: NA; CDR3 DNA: TGCGCCAGCAGTGATATAGGGGGGAGAAGGTTCTTC; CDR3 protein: CASSDIGGRRFF
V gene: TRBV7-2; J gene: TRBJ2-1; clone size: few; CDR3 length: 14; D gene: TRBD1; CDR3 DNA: TGTGCCAGCAGCTTAGAGGGGGCTAGGAATGAGCAGTTCTTC; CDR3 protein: CASSLEGARNEQFF
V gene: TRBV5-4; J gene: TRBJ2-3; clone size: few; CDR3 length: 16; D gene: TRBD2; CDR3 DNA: TGTGCCAGCAGCCGTAGACTAGCGGGGCCCACAGATACGCAGTATTTT; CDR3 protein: CASSRRLAGPTDTQYF
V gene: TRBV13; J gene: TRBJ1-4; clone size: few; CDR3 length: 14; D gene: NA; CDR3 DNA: TGTGCCACCACCCGCAGGGACACCAATGAAAAACTGTTTTTT; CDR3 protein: CATTRRDTNEKLFF
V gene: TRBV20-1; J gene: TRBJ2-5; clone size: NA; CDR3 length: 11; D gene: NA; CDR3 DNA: TGCAGTCACAGGGTTTGGGAGACCCAGTACTTC; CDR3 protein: CSHRVWETQYF
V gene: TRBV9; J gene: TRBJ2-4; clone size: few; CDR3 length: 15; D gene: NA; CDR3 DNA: TGTGCCAGCAGCGTCGGGGTTAAGGGCAAAAACATTCAGTACTTC; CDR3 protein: CASSVGVKGKNIQYF
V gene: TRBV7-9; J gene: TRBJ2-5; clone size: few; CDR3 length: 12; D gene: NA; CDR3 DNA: TGTGCCAGCAGCTTAGGTCAAGAGACCCAGTACTTC; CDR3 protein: CASSLGQETQYF
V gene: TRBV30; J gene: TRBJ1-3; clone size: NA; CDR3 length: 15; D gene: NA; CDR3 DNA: TGTGCCTGGAGTGTACAAGGGAGCTCTGGAAACACCATATATTTT; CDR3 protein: CAWSVQGSSGNTIYF
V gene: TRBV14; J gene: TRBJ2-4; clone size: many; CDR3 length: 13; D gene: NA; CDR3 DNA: TGTGCCAGCAGCCAAGACCGGAGTGGCATTCAGTACTTC; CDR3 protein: CASSQDRSGIQYF
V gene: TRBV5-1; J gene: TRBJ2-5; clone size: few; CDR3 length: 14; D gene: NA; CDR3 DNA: TGCGCCAGCAGCTTCGAAGCGGGTCAAGAGACCCAGTACTTC; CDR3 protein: CASSFEAGQETQYF
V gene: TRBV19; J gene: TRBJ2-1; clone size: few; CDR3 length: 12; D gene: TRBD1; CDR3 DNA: TGTGCCAGTAGTACCCCAGGGGGTGAGCAGTTCTTC; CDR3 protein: CASSTPGGEQFF
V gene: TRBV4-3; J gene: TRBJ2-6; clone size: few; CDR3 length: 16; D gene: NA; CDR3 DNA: TGCGCCAGCAGCCAAGATCGTCCGTCCGGGGCCAACGTCCTGACTTTC; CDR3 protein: CASSQDRPSGANVLTF
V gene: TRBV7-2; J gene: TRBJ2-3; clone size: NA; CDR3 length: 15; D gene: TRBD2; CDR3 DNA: TGTGCCAGCAGCTTGGCTAGCGGGGGCACAGATACGCAGTATTTT; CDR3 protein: CASSLASGGTDTQYF
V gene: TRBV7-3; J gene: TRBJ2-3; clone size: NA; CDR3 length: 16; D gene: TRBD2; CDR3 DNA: TGTGCCAGCAGCTTCTTTTTGCTGGGGCGGGAGGATACGCAGTATTTT; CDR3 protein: CASSFFLLGREDTQYF
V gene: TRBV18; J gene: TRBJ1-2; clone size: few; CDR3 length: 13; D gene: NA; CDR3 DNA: TGTGCCAGCTCGCGCTCCGACACCTATGGCTACACCTTC; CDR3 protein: CASSRSDTYGYTF
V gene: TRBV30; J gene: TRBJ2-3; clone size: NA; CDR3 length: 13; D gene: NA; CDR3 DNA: TGTGCCTGGAGTACCGGGGGTACAGATACGCAGTATTTT; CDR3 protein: CAWSTGGTDTQYF
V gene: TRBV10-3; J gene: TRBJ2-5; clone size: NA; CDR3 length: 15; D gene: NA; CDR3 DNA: TGTGCCATCAGTGAGTCTAGCGGATACCAAGAGACCCAGTACTTC; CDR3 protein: CAISESSGYQETQYF
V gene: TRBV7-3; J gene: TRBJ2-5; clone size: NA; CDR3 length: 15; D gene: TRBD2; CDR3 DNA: TGTGCCAGCAGCGGTAGCGGGAGGGAACGGGAGACCCAGTACTTC; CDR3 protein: CASSGSGRERETQYF
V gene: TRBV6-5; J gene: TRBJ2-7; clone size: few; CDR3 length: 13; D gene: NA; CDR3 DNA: TGTGCCAGCAGTTACGGGCCGTCTACTGAGCAGTACTTC; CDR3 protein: CASSYGPSTEQYF
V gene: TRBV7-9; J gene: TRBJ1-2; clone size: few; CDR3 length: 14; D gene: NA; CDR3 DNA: TGTGCCAGCAGCTTAGAGGGACGGAACTATGGCTACACCTTC; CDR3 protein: CASSLEGRNYGYTF
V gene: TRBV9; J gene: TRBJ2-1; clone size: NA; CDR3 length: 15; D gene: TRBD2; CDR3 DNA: TGTGCCAGCAGCGTAGAGGGGACTAGAAACAATGAGCAGTTCTTC; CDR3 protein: CASSVEGTRNNEQFF
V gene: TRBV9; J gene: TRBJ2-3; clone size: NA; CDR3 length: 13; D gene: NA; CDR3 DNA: TGTGCCAGCAGCTTCGACAGTCCAGATACGCAGTATTTT; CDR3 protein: CASSFDSPDTQYF
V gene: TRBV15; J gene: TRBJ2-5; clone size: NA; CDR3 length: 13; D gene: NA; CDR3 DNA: TGTGCCACCAGCCCAGGGATTTCGGGGACCCAGTACTTC; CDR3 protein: CATSPGISGTQYF
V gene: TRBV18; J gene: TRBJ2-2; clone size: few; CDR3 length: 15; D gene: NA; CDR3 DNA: TGTGCCAGCTCACCTCGACGAATTTCCGTAGGGGAGCTGTTTTTT; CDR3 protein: CASSPRRISVGELFF
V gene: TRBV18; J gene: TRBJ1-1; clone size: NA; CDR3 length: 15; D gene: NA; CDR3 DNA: TGTGCCAGCTCGGACAGTCAAGGGATGAACACTGAAGCTTTCTTT; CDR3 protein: CASSDSQGMNTEAFF
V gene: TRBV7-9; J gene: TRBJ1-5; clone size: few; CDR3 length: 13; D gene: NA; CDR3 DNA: TGTGCCAGCAGCGAGACCGGGGATCAGCCCCAGCATTTT; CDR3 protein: CASSETGDQPQHF
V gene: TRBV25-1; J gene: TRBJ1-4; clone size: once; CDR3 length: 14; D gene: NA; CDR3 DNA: TGTGCCAGCAGTGAACAGTACCTTAATGAAAAACTGTTTTTT; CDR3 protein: CASSEQYLNEKLFF
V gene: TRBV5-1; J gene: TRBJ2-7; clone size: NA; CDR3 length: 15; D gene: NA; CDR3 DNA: TGCGCCAGCAGACGCTCCGGGACGGAGAACTACGAGCAGTACTTC; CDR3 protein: CASRRSGTENYEQYF
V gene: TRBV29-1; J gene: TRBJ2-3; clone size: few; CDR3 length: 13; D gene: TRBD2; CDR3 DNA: TGCAGTAAGACTAGCGGGGGGCAGGATACGCAGTATTTT; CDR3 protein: CSKTSGGQDTQYF
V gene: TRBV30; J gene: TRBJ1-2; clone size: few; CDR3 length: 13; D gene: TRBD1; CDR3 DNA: TGTGCCTGGAGCCCCGGACAGGGGTACGGCTACACCTTC; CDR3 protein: CAWSPGQGYGYTF
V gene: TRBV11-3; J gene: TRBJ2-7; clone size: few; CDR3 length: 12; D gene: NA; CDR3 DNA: TGTGCCAGCAGCTTGGTAGGGGACGAGCAGTACTTC; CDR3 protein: CASSLVGDEQYF
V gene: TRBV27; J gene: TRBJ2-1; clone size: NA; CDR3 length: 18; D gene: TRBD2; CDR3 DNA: TGTGCCAGCAGTTTACTAGCGGGACTGAGAAGCTCCTACAATGAGCAGTTCTTC; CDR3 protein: CASSLLAGLRSSYNEQFF
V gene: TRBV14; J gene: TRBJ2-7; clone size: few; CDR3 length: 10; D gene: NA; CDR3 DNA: TGTGCCAGCAGCCTCGGACCTGCATTCTTC; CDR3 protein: CASSLGPAFF
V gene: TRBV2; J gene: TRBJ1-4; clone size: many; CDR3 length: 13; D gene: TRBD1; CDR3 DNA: TGTGCCAGCAGTGGGACAGGGAGGGTAAAACTGTTTTTT; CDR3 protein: CASSGTGRVKLFF
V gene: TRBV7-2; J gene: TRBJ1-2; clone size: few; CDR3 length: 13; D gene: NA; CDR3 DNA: TGTGCCAGCAGCTCGGGTGGGCCCTATGGCTACACCTTC; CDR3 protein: CASSSGGPYGYTF
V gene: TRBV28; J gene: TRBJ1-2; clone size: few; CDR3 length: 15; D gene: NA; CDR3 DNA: TGTGCCAGCAGTTTACGACCGGGACGGGACTATAGCTACACCTTC; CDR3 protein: CASSLRPGRDYSYTF
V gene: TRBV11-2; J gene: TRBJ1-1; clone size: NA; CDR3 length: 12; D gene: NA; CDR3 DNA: TGTGCCAGCAGCTTAGTAGGTTCTGAAGCTTTCTTT; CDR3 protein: CASSLVGSEAFF
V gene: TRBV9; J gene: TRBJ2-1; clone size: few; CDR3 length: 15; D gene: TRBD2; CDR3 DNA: TGTGCCAGCAGCGTGACTAGCGGGAGCAACAATGAGCAGTTCTTC; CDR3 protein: CASSVTSGSNNEQFF
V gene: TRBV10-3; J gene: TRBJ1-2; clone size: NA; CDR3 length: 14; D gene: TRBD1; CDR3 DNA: TGTGCCATCAGATTGACAGGGTCCATAGGGGGCTACACCTTC; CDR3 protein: CAIRLTGSIGGYTF
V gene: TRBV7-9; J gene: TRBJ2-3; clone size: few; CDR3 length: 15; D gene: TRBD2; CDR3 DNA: TGTGCCAGCAGACGCACGACTAGCGGCACAGATACGCAGTATTTT; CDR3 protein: CASRRTTSGTDTQYF
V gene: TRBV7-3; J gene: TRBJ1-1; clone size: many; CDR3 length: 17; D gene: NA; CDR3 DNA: TGTGCCAGCAGCTTAAGGTCATTGGCAGAGGGACACACTGAAGCTTTCTTT; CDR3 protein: CASSLRSLAEGHTEAFF
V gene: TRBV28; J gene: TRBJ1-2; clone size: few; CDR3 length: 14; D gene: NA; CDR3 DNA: TGTGCCAGCAGTTTGGACAGTACTAACTATGGCTACACCTTC; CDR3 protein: CASSLDSTNYGYTF
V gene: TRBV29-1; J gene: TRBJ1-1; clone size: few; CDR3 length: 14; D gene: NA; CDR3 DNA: TGCAGCGTTGAAGGAAGGTTGGTGAGCACTGAAGCTTTCTTT; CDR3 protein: CSVEGRLVSTEAFF
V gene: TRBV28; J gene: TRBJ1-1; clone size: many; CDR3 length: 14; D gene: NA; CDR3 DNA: TGTGCCTTACAGGAATCCCGGGGGAACACTGAAGCTTTCTTT; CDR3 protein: CALQESRGNTEAFF
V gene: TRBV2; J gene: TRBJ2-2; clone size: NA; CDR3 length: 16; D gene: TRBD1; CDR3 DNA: TGTGCCAGCAGTGAAATCGGACAGGGGGTGGCCGGGGAGCTGTTTTTT; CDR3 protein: CASSEIGQGVAGELFF
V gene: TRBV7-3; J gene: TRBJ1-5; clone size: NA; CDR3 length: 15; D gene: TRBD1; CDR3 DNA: TGTGCCAGCAGCCTAGTGACGACAGGGAGTCAGCCCCAGCATTTT; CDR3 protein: CASSLVTTGSQPQHF
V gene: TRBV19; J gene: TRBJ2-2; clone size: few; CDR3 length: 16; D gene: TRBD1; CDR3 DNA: TGTGCCAGTAGTACCCGGGACAGGGGCTACACCGGGGAGCTGTTTTTT; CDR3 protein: CASSTRDRGYTGELFF